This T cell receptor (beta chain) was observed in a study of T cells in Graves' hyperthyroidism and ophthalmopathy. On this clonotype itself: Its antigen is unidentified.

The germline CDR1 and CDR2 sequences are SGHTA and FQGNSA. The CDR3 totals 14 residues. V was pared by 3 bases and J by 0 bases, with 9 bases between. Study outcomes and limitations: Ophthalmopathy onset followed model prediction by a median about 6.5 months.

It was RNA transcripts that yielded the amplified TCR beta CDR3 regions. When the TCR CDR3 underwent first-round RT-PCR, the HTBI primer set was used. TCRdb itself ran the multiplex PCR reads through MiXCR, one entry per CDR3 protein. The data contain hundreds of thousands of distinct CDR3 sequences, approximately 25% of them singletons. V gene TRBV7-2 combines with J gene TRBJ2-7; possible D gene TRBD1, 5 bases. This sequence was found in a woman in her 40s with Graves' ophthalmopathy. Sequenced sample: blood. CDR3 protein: CASSLYDSSYEQYF. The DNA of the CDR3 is TGTGCCAGCAGCTTGTACGACAGCTCCTACGAGCAGTACTTC.